Following are 27 T cell receptor beta chains from one sample sequenced in a study of regulatory T cells in long-lasting Graves disease. Time point meaning: newly diagnosed GD, antithyroid drugs for less than 3 months. PBMCs provided the RNA from which the TCR library was made. Sequencing libraries for TCR beta were prepared with iRepertoire HTBI primers and Arm-PCR of CDR3 regions. MiXCR, run by TCRdb on the multiplex PCR reads, gives a single entry per CDR3 protein. Here the sample spans 620,000 or so distinct CDR3 sequences, about 15% being singletons. The data were also submitted as part of a second study, on T cells in Graves' hyperthyroidism and ophthalmopathy.

This specimen was peripheral blood mononuclear cells (PBMCs), taken at new diagnosis, from a patient treated with antithyroid drugs. These receptors all come from a woman aged 25 to 45 with Graves disease.

At least ten counts were recorded for this clonotype. The chain uses TRBV7-3 and TRBJ2-3, with a weak D call TRBD2 (5 bases). CDR3 length: 17 amino acids. V was trimmed by 7 bases and J by 2 bases, leaving 22 bases between them. Germline lookup yields CDR1 SGHTA and CDR2 FQGTGA. The CDR3 spells CASKGHLRTDFTDTQYF. The CDR3 DNA reads TGTGCCAGCAAGGGCCACCTAAGGACGGACTTCACAGATACGCAGTATTTT. The complete variable domain, with remaining parts taken from reference TRBV7-3 and TRBJ2-3, reads GAGVSQTPSNKVTEKGKYVELRCDPISGHTALYWYRQSLGQGPEFLIYFQGTGAADDSGLPNDRFFAVRPEGSVSTLKIQRTERGDSAVYLCASKGHLRTDFTDTQYFGPGTRLTVL.

The CDR3 loop is CSVDRGFQLALHF. The DNA of the CDR3 is TGCAGCGTCGACAGGGGGTTCCAATTGGCCCTCCACTTT. The chain recombines TRBV29-1 with TRBJ1-6; 9 nucleotides line up with TRBD1. V lost 6 bases and J lost 14; bases outside the gene matches: 11. The CDR3 length is 13 residues. CDR1 is SQVTM, CDR2 ANQGSEA, per germline.

This clonotype was observed a few times. The J gene is TRBJ2-1, the V gene TRBV3-1; TRBD2 matches at 7 bases. This CDR3 has 17 amino acids. Per the germline V gene, CDR1 is LGHDT and CDR2 is YNNKEL (reference sequence). The trim removed 4 bases at V and 0 bases at J, leaving 9 bases unmatched. The CDR3 sequence is CASSPGIAGRSYNEQFF. CDR3 DNA: TGTGCCAGCAGCCCTGGGATAGCGGGCCGCTCCTACAATGAGCAGTTCTTC.

This clonotype turned up a few times. The genes are TRBV6-2 or TRBV6-3 and TRBJ2-7, with D possibly matching TRBD1 (6 bases). V was trimmed by 4 bases and J by 6 bases, leaving 28 bases between them. Germline CDR1 MNHEY, CDR2 SVGEGT. The CDR3 runs to 18 residues. The CDR3 sequence is CASSFNPPGADRGGEQYF. The CDR3 DNA sequence: TGTGCCAGCAGTTTCAACCCGCCCGGAGCGGACCGAGGGGGCGAGCAGTACTTC.

This clonotype has more than one count but fewer than ten. V usage is TRBV29-1 and J usage is TRBJ2-3; D gene unclear. The germline V gene encodes CDR1 SQVTM and CDR2 ANQGSEA. CDR3 size: 12 residues. V was pared by 4 bases and J by 2 bases, with 7 bases between. The CDR3, as DNA: TGCAGCGTTGTGTGGTACACAGATACGCAGTATTTT. Protein product: CSVVWYTDTQYF.

This clonotype was picked up many times. In DNA, the CDR3 is TGTGCCAGCAGTGAATCCCGAAGGGTAATGTACGAGCAGTACTTC. Translated, it gives CASSESRRVMYEQYF. The V gene is TRBV28, the J gene TRBJ2-7; D unresolved. The V end lost 5 bases, the J end lost 4 bases, and 18 bases lay between the germline ends. The CDR3 covers 15 residues. Per the germline V gene, CDR1 is MDHEN and CDR2 is SYDVKM.

There are many counts of this clonotype. The V gene is TRBV11-2, the J gene TRBJ2-7; D might be TRBD2 (5 bases). The CDR3 length is 17 residues. Germline values: CDR1 SGHAT, CDR2 FQNNGV. Trimming left V 1 base short and J 0 bases short, with 16 bases between. CDR3: CASSLAGWEILSYEQYF. CDR3 DNA sequence: TGTGCCAGCAGCTTAGCGGGATGGGAAATCCTCTCCTACGAGCAGTACTTC.

This clonotype was seen ten or more times. The chain couples TRBV28 to TRBJ2-7; 7 nucleotides line up with TRBD1. The CDR3 spans 13 residues. Trimming at V came to 9 bases and at J to 3 bases, leaving 8 bases not matched to a gene. Germline V gives CDR1 MDHEN, CDR2 SYDVKM. The CDR3 reads CASLPGQRYEQYF. The CDR3 bases are TGTGCCAGTCTACCGGGACAGCGCTACGAGCAGTACTTC.

In this sample, this clonotype turned up many times. This chain links TRBV12-3 or TRBV12-4 with TRBJ1-5, with D possibly TRBD1 on 5 matching bases. The CDR3 has 13 amino acids. The germline V and J ends were trimmed by 9 bases and 6 bases, with 15 bases remaining between them. The CDR3 DNA reads TGTGCCAGTACCCGGGGGGAAGGTCAGCCCCAGCATTTT. As protein: CASTRGEGQPQHF.

V usage is TRBV18 and J usage is TRBJ2-5, with 8 bases lining up with TRBD1. With 3 bases clipped from V and 3 bases from J, the junction kept 6 bases outside the gene matches. The length of the CDR3 is 15 residues. Germline assignment: CDR1 KGHSH and CDR2 LQKENI. The CDR3 DNA follows: TGTGCCAGCTCACCCAGGGCAGGGGGCGAAGAGACCCAGTACTTC. Protein: CASSPRAGGEETQYF.

CDR3 in amino acids: CASSPSVRAVTDTQYF. The CDR3 region has the DNA TGCGCCAGCAGCCCCTCTGTCAGGGCCGTCACAGATACGCAGTATTTT. The V gene is TRBV4-1, the J gene TRBJ2-3; D possibly corresponds to TRBD1 (5 bases). V was pared by 4 bases and J by 2 bases, with 16 bases between. The germline CDR1 and CDR2 sequences are MGHRA and YSYEKL. CDR3 size: 16 residues.

A single count supports this clonotype. The junction differs from germline at one of its ends, possibly a read error. V is TRBV27 and J is TRBJ2-4, with TRBD1 matching 10 bases. Germline values: CDR1 MNHEY, CDR2 SMNVEV (reference sequence). The CDR3 sequence is 14 residues long. DNA of the CDR3: TGTGCCAGCAGTCGGGACAGGGGAGGAAACATTCGGTACTTC. Translation: CASSRDRGGNIRYF.

This clonotype was counted ten times or more. This CDR3 is CASSLVSGETQYF. CDR3 bases: TGTGCCAGCAGCTTAGTATCTGGGGAGACCCAGTACTTC. The chain links TRBV7-3 to TRBJ2-5; the D is unclear. The CDR3 has 13 amino acids. V was clipped by 2 bases and J by 5 bases, with 9 bases between them. Germline CDR1 and CDR2: SGHTA and FQGTGA. Complete variable domain (other parts from reference TRBV7-3 and TRBJ2-5): GAGVSQTPSNKVTEKGKYVELRCDPISGHTALYWYRQSLGQGPEFLIYFQGTGAADDSGLPNDRFFAVRPEGSVSTLKIQRTERGDSAVYLCASSLVSGETQYFGPGTRLLVL.

At least ten counts were recorded for this clonotype. The rearrangement links TRBV28 to TRBJ1-1; no definite D call. Germline V CDR1 and CDR2: MDHEN, SYDVKM. The V gene lost 5 bases and the J gene lost 1 base, with 14 bases spanning the gap. The CDR3 sequence is 15 residues long. DNA for the CDR3: TGTGCCAGCAGTCCAGAGGGTTTGGGGAACACTGAAGCTTTCTTT. Its translation: CASSPEGLGNTEAFF.

This clonotype was detected only a few times. This chain links TRBV4-1 with TRBJ2-1; TRBD2 matches 12 bases. The J segment lost 8 bases and the V segment lost 1 base, leaving 9 bases of the junction unmatched. CDR1 is MGHRA, CDR2 YSYEKL, per germline. The CDR3 totals 17 residues. The CDR3 DNA reads as TGCGCCAGCAGCCAAGCCCCGACTAGCGGGAGTATCTATGAGCAGTTCTTC. It encodes CASSQAPTSGSIYEQFF.

This clonotype was observed a few times. This rearrangement joins TRBV6-1 to TRBJ2-3; no clear D. CDR1 and CDR2 from the germline V gene are MNHNS and SASEGT. Between the trimmed V and J ends, which lost 6 bases and 5 bases, there was a span of 15 bases. CDR3 length: 14 residues. The CDR3 bases are TGTGCCAGCAGGGCCCACGGAGTCGGAGATACGCAGTATTTT. Encoded protein: CASRAHGVGDTQYF.

The rearrangement joins TRBV4-1 to TRBJ1-6, with D uncertain. V was shortened by 0 bases and J by 5 bases, with 2 bases between the two germline ends. This CDR3 is 13 amino acids long. Germline CDR1 is MGHRA and CDR2 is YSYEKL. The CDR3 loop reads CASSQDHNSPLHF. CDR3 sequence (DNA): TGCGCCAGCAGCCAAGATCATAATTCACCCCTCCACTTT.

This clonotype was found many times. This sequence joins TRBV30 and TRBJ1-1; D possibly corresponds to TRBD1 (6 bases). Germline assignment: CDR1 GTSNPN and CDR2 SVGIG (reference sequence). The V end was cut by 5 bases, the J end by 6 bases, with 13 bases between. The CDR3 runs to 12 residues. The CDR3 bases are TGTGCCTGGGGGGGGGCGTTGGCTGAAGCTTTCTTT. This gives the protein CAWGGALAEAFF.

In this sample, this clonotype turned up many times. The chain carries TRBV20-1 and TRBJ2-5, with TRBD2 matching over 7 bases. The CDR3 sequence is 15 residues long. The germline V gene encodes CDR1 DFQATT and CDR2 SNEGSKA (reference sequence). Trimming at V came to 2 bases and at J to 3 bases, leaving 9 bases not matched to a gene. CDR3 DNA: TGCAGTGCTAGACCCGCGGGGACTATCGAAGAGACCCAGTACTTC. The encoded protein is CSARPAGTIEETQYF.

CDR3 loop: CSAADWDSPWEQYF. DNA of the CDR3: TGCAGTGCTGCTGACTGGGACAGCCCTTGGGAGCAGTACTTC. The V call is TRBV20-1, the J call TRBJ2-7; 7 nucleotides match TRBD1. CDR3 length: 14 residues. V shed 5 bases, J shed 7 bases, and the junction held 14 bases outside the gene matches. Germline CDR1 and CDR2: DFQATT and SNEGSKA (reference sequence).

This clonotype was observed a few times. DNA of the CDR3: TGTGCCAGCAGTTACGGGACTAGCTTCAATGAGCAGTTCTTC. Encoded protein: CASSYGTSFNEQFF. The chain is built from TRBV6-2 or TRBV6-3 and TRBJ2-1; TRBD2 matches at 9 bases. Germline V gives CDR1 MNHEY, CDR2 SVGEGT. The CDR3 covers 14 residues. The junction had 2 bases not matched to a gene; V was cut back by 2 bases and J by 6 bases.

J is TRBJ2-6 and V is TRBV5-1; D unclear. In germline, CDR1 is SGHRS, CDR2 YFSETQ. The CDR3 has 16 amino acids. Trimming pared 0 bases from V and 4 bases from J, leaving 11 bases between. The CDR3 DNA reads as TGCGCCAGCAGCTTGGCTGCCGGGTCGGGGGCCAACGTCCTGACTTTC. Translated, it gives CASSLAAGSGANVLTF.

This clonotype was detected ten times or more. This chain uses TRBV19 with TRBJ1-1; a weak D match, TRBD1 (6 bases). CDR1 LNHDA and CDR2 SQIVND come from the germline V gene (reference sequence). CDR3 length: 14 amino acids. Deletions cut 5 bases from V and 0 bases from J, with 10 bases between. This CDR3 reads CASSGDRLNTEAFF. For the CDR3, the DNA is TGTGCCAGTAGTGGTGACAGGCTGAACACTGAAGCTTTCTTT.

This clonotype was picked up many times. This chain links TRBV2 with TRBJ1-1; D uncertain. Germline V gives CDR1 SNHLY, CDR2 FYNNEI. Trimming shortened V by 4 bases and J by 6 bases, and 6 bases separated the two germline ends. This CDR3 comprises 11 residues. The CDR3 DNA reads TGTGCCAGCAGTGGTGTAGCTGAAGCTTTCTTT. Residues: CASSGVAEAFF.

The gene calls are TRBV30 and TRBJ2-3; unclear D gene. The CDR3 is 13 residues long. Germline V gives CDR1 GTSNPN, CDR2 SVGIG (reference sequence). The ends were cut back, 0 bases at V and 3 bases at J, with 7 bases in the middle. In DNA, the CDR3 is TGTGCCTGGAGTGTACCCAGTACAGATACGCAGTATTTT. Amino acids: CAWSVPSTDTQYF.

The rearrangement links TRBV30 to TRBJ1-1; 7 bases map to TRBD1. The germline V gene encodes CDR1 GTSNPN and CDR2 SVGIG (reference sequence). The CDR3 runs 16 residues. Losses at the gene ends were 0 bases for V and 7 bases for J; bases not matched to a gene: 14. The CDR3 DNA sequence: TGTGCCTGGAGTGTTTCTAATGCAGGGGGATGGGGTGAAGCTTTCTTT. Its protein product is CAWSVSNAGGWGEAFF.

The sample holds many counts of this clonotype. The gene calls are TRBV2 and TRBJ1-1; no reliable D call. V was pared by 6 bases and J by 1 base, with 9 bases between. Germline CDR1 reads SNHLY; CDR2 reads FYNNEI. The CDR3 spans 13 residues. The CDR3 is CASRVGPNTEAFF. The DNA for the CDR3 is TGTGCCAGCAGAGTTGGACCGAACACTGAAGCTTTCTTT. Filled out from reference TRBV2 and TRBJ1-1, the complete variable domain reads EPEVTQTPSHQVTQMGQEVILRCVPISNHLYFYWYRQILGQKVEFLVSFYNNEISEKSEIFDDQFSVERPDGSNFTLKIRSTKLEDSAMYFCASRVGPNTEAFFGQGTRLTVV.